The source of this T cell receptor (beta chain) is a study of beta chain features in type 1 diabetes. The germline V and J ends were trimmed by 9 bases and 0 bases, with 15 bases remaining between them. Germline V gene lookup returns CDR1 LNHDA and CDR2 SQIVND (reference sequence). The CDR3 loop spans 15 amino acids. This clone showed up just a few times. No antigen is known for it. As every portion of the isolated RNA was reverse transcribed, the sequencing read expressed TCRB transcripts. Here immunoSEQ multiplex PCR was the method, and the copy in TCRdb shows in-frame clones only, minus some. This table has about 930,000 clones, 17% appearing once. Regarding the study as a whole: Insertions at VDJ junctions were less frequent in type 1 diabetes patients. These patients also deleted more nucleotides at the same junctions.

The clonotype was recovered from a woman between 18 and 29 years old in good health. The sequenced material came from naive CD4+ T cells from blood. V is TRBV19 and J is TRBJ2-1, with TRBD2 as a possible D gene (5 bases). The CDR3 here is CASQISGRSYNEQFF. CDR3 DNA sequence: TGTGCCAGCCAAATAAGCGGACGCTCCTACAATGAGCAGTTCTTC.